The 21 T cell receptor beta chains given below trace back to one sample, sequenced in a study of regulatory T cells in long-lasting Graves disease. Arm-PCR of CDR3 regions and iRepertoire HTBI primers were used to build TCR beta libraries. TCRdb used MiXCR to reprocess the multiplex PCR reads, holding one entry per CDR3 protein. The table has 300,000 to 500,000 distinct CDR3 sequences, roughly 20% seen once. As to time point: persistent/refractory GD, antithyroid drugs over 5 years with positive TRAb. RNA extracted from PBMCs served as the sequencing template. Source: peripheral blood mononuclear cells (PBMCs), taken when the disease was refractory, from a patient treated with antithyroid drugs. The receptors were gathered from a female donor with Graves disease.

A remark on this clonotype: This sequence may be a read error, since a much larger clone differs from it by one base. The chain is built from TRBV12-3 or TRBV12-4 and TRBJ1-1; no clear D. V was cut by 6 bases and J by 6 bases, with 11 bases left in between. The CDR3 spans 12 residues. The CDR3 sequence is CASSRPGAEAFF. In DNA, the CDR3 is TGTGCCAGCAGCCGGCCCGGGGCTGAAGCTTTCTTT.

In this sample, this clonotype turned up a few times. V is TRBV7-2 and J is TRBJ1-5; D is uncertain. The CDR3 extends over 17 amino acids. V gave up 5 bases and J gave up 4 bases, with 21 bases separating them. Germline values: CDR1 SGHTA, CDR2 FQGNSA. The CDR3 coding sequence is TGTGCCAGCAGCCCCCGGACCCACCGAACGGGGAATCAGCCCCAGCATTTT. Its protein is CASSPRTHRTGNQPQHF.

In this sample, this clonotype turned up many times. V and J are TRBV7-2 and TRBJ2-5, with TRBD1 matching 8 bases. J lost 5 bases, V lost 7 bases, and 6 bases had no gene match. Germline V CDR1 and CDR2: SGHTA, FQGNSA. This CDR3 has 13 amino acids. The chain's CDR3 is CASNTGGRETQYF. The CDR3 bases are TGTGCCAGCAACACAGGGGGAAGGGAGACCCAGTACTTC.

This chain uses TRBV19 with TRBJ2-7; 9 bases are a match to TRBD2. The V and J ends lost 5 bases and 7 bases, in that order; junction bases with no gene match: 9. The length of the CDR3 is 14 residues. CDR1 and CDR2 (germline): LNHDA, SQIVND (reference sequence). The CDR3 region has the DNA TGTGCCAGTAGTGCAATAGCGGGGGCGACGGAGCAGTACTTC. Its translation is CASSAIAGATEQYF. Using reference TRBV19 and TRBJ2-7 for the parts outside the CDR3, the full variable domain is DGGITQSPKYLFRKEGQNVTLSCEQNLNHDAMYWYRQDPGQGLRLIYYSQIVNDFQKGDIAEGYSVSREKKESFPLTVTSAQKNPTAFYLCASSAIAGATEQYFGPGTRLTVT.

The table lists this clonotype with a few counts. The CDR3 loop reads CSARLTGNTGELFF. Written as DNA, the CDR3 is TGCAGTGCTAGGCTCACAGGGAACACCGGGGAGCTGTTTTTT. The genes are TRBV20-1 and TRBJ2-2; a possible D gene is TRBD1 (5 bases). The CDR3 has 14 residues. Trimming shortened V by 3 bases and J by 1 base, and 9 bases separated the two germline ends. Germline V gene lookup returns CDR1 DFQATT and CDR2 SNEGSKA (reference sequence).

This clonotype appeared many times. The chain recombines TRBV18 with TRBJ1-5; D is uncertain. This CDR3 contains 13 residues. Trimming took off 8 bases at V and 7 bases at J, with 15 bases between the two ends. Germline loops: CDR1 KGHSH, CDR2 LQKENI. CDR3 bases: TGTGCCAGCAGTCCCGAGGGCAGCCAGCCCCAGCATTTT. As protein: CASSPEGSQPQHF.

This clonotype was observed a handful of times. The chain has TRBV3-1 and TRBJ1-2; D may be TRBD1 (6 bases). The length of the CDR3 is 19 residues. The V gene lost 0 bases and the J gene lost 2 bases, with 22 bases spanning the gap. Germline V lookup: CDR1 LGHDT, CDR2 YNNKEL (reference sequence). This chain's CDR3 is CASSQDVARAGELNYGYTF. In nucleotides, the CDR3 is TGTGCCAGCAGCCAAGATGTAGCTCGGGCAGGGGAATTGAACTATGGCTACACCTTC.

This clonotype was observed many times. The J gene is TRBJ1-2, the V gene TRBV30; D not resolved. Germline values: CDR1 GTSNPN, CDR2 SVGIG (reference sequence). The CDR3 loop spans 13 amino acids. V lost 2 bases and J lost 8, with 15 bases in between. The CDR3 sequence is CAWSLSDPLGYTF. CDR3 coding DNA: TGTGCCTGGAGTTTGTCGGACCCCCTCGGCTACACCTTC.

This clonotype came up a few times. The rearrangement links TRBV4-1 to TRBJ1-2; D not certain. V lost 0 bases and J lost 6, with 11 bases in between. Germline-derived CDR1 and CDR2 are MGHRA and YSYEKL. The length of the CDR3 is 14 residues. The CDR3 sequence: CASSQEERAHGYTF. Here the CDR3 DNA reads TGCGCCAGCAGCCAAGAGGAACGGGCCCATGGCTACACCTTC.

This clonotype has a count of ten or more. The J gene is TRBJ1-2, the V gene TRBV11-2; 7 nucleotides match TRBD1. From germline, CDR1 is SGHAT and CDR2 FQNNGV. After removal of 5 bases from V and 8 bases from J, the junction contained 8 bases not matched to a gene. The CDR3 contains 13 residues. The CDR3 sequence is CASSVRQGYGYTF. The DNA for the CDR3 is TGTGCCAGCAGCGTGAGACAGGGATACGGCTACACCTTC. The whole variable domain, remainder taken from reference TRBV11-2 and TRBJ1-2, is EAGVAQSPRYKIIEKRQSVAFWCNPISGHATLYWYQQILGQGPKLLIQFQNNGVVDDSQLPKDRFSAERLKGVDSTLKIQPAKLEDSAVYLCASSVRQGYGYTFGSGTRLTVV.

The rearrangement uses TRBV24-1 and TRBJ2-5; 7 bases line up with TRBD1. This CDR3 spans 14 amino acids. The germline gives CDR1 KGHDR, CDR2 SFDVKD. V was pared by 4 bases and J by 3 bases, with 4 bases of the junction left unmatched. CDR3 sequence (DNA): TGTGCCACCAGTGAGGGGACAGTCAAAGAGACCCAGTACTTC. Encoded protein: CATSEGTVKETQYF.

This clonotype was seen a few times. This chain links TRBV5-4 with TRBJ1-6, with 8 bases lining up with TRBD1. The trim removed 9 bases at V and 6 bases at J, leaving 5 bases unmatched. CDR1 and CDR2 from the germline V gene are SGHNT and YYREEE (reference sequence). The CDR3 has 13 residues. The CDR3 is CATSTGVNSPLHF. In DNA, the CDR3 is TGTGCCACATCGACAGGGGTTAATTCACCCCTCCACTTT.

This clonotype was seen a handful of times. The chain carries TRBV7-2 and TRBJ2-6; D possibly matches TRBD1 or TRBD2 (5 bases each). Trimming shortened V by 5 bases and J by 2 bases, and 22 bases separated the two germline ends. Per the germline V gene, CDR1 is SGHTA and CDR2 is FQGNSA. The CDR3 is made up of 19 amino acids. The CDR3 is CASSLSTQQEVAGANVLTF. DNA for the CDR3: TGTGCCAGCAGCCTCTCGACCCAACAGGAGGTGGCTGGGGCCAACGTCCTGACTTTC.

This clonotype has a count of ten or more. The chain couples TRBV2 to TRBJ2-7; D may correspond to TRBD1 or TRBD2 (5 bases each). Germline V gives CDR1 SNHLY, CDR2 FYNNEI. This CDR3 is 12 amino acids long. Trimming removed 6 bases from V and 7 bases from J, with 13 bases in between. The CDR3 DNA is TGTGCCAGCAGCGGACTGGGACGGGAGCAGTACTTC. It codes for CASSGLGREQYF.

This clonotype appeared a single time. The V and J genes are TRBV28 and TRBJ2-3, with a weak D call TRBD1 (6 bases). V lost 6 bases and J 14 bases, leaving 30 bases between the germline ends. The CDR3 consists of 16 residues. Germline loops: CDR1 MDHEN, CDR2 SYDVKM. Here the CDR3 reads CASSHEGGRPGSRWYF. The CDR3 DNA sequence: TGTGCCAGCAGCCACGAAGGGGGAAGGCCCGGATCCCGTTGGTATTTT.

V is TRBV18 and J is TRBJ1-1; D ambiguous. Per the germline V gene, CDR1 is KGHSH and CDR2 is LQKENI. The CDR3 consists of 14 residues. V was trimmed by 3 bases and J by 0 bases, leaving 8 bases between them. CDR3 in amino acids: CASSPGLLNTEAFF. For the CDR3, the DNA is TGTGCCAGCTCACCTGGGCTCCTGAACACTGAAGCTTTCTTT.

The chain combines TRBV20-1 with TRBJ1-5; the match to TRBD1 covers 8 bases. J lost 3 bases, V lost 5 bases, and 9 bases had no gene match. This CDR3 spans 15 amino acids. The germline gives CDR1 DFQATT, CDR2 SNEGSKA (reference sequence). CDR3 nucleotide sequence: TGCAGTGCTGGGGTCCCGGACAGGGTCAATCAGCCCCAGCATTTT. Protein: CSAGVPDRVNQPQHF.

The V gene is TRBV5-1, the J gene TRBJ1-2; 9 bases map to TRBD1. The germline V gene has CDR1 SGHRS and CDR2 YFSETQ. The CDR3 contains 15 residues. The V and J ends lost 0 bases and 7 bases, in that order; junction bases with no gene match: 7. CDR3 sequence reads: CASSLEGQGSSGYTF. CDR3 DNA: TGCGCCAGCAGCTTGGAGGGACAGGGAAGCTCTGGCTACACCTTC. Based on the CDR3 plus reference TRBV5-1 and TRBJ1-2, the full variable domain is KAGVTQTPRYLIKTRGQQVTLSCSPISGHRSVSWYQQTPGQGLQFLFEYFSETQRNKGNFPGRFSGRQFSNSRSEMNVSTLELGDSALYLCASSLEGQGSSGYTFGSGTRLTVV.

In its sample, this clonotype was seen many times. This chain connects TRBV6-1 to TRBJ2-7; D is undetermined. The CDR3 length is 12 residues. CDR1 MNHNS and CDR2 SASEGT come from the germline V gene. Trimming removed 5 bases from V and 2 bases from J, with 7 bases in between. CDR3 sequence: CASSRLTYEQYF. The CDR3 nucleotides are TGTGCCAGCAGTAGGCTGACCTACGAGCAGTACTTC.

This clonotype showed up many times. The chain recombines TRBV3-1 with TRBJ1-2; 7 nucleotides align to TRBD1. The germline V gene encodes CDR1 LGHDT and CDR2 YNNKEL (reference sequence). This CDR3 is built from 14 residues. Unmatched junction bases numbered 6, after V lost 1 base and J lost 7 bases. CDR3 in amino acids: CASSQGTGGGGYTF. The CDR3 DNA follows: TGTGCCAGCAGCCAAGGGACAGGCGGCGGTGGCTACACCTTC.

There are many counts of this clonotype. The rearrangement links TRBV11-2 to TRBJ2-5, with D tentatively TRBD1 or TRBD2 (5 bases each). The germline V gene has CDR1 SGHAT and CDR2 FQNNGV. The CDR3 has 14 amino acids. The V and J ends lost 3 bases and 2 bases respectively, with 10 bases between them. Written as DNA, the CDR3 is TGTGCCAGCAGCTTGGGACGGGGTCAAGAGACCCAGTACTTC. This sequence encodes CASSLGRGQETQYF.